The TCR beta chain under discussion was sequenced for a study of read filtering for tumor transcriptome and immune sequencing. Study-level points and caveats: Single-read clonotypes: 80% to 90% of IR-seq clonotypes (around 3.5% of reads), around three quarters of RNA-seq clonotypes (around 48% of reads).

V was trimmed by 7 bases and J by 5 bases, leaving 11 bases between them. The CDR3 consists of 12 residues. Germline lookup yields CDR1 SQVTM and CDR2 ANQGSEA. From around 0.4 ug of RNA, a library with molecular barcoded alpha/delta and beta/gamma adaptors was made. In TCRdb, the reads were re-called with MiXCR into one record per CDR3 protein. In the table there are about 86,000 distinct CDR3 sequences, 10% to 15% of which are singletons. This clonotype has a count of ten or more. Its antigen is still unknown. Material: a population of CD138-negative cells sorted from bone marrow. The chain has TRBV29-1 and TRBJ2-2, with D tentatively TRBD1 (6 bases). The clonotype was recovered from a donor over 35 with multiple myeloma. In DNA, the CDR3 is TGCAGCGCGGTAGGGGGTACCGGGGAGCTGTTTTTT. This gives the protein CSAVGGTGELFF.